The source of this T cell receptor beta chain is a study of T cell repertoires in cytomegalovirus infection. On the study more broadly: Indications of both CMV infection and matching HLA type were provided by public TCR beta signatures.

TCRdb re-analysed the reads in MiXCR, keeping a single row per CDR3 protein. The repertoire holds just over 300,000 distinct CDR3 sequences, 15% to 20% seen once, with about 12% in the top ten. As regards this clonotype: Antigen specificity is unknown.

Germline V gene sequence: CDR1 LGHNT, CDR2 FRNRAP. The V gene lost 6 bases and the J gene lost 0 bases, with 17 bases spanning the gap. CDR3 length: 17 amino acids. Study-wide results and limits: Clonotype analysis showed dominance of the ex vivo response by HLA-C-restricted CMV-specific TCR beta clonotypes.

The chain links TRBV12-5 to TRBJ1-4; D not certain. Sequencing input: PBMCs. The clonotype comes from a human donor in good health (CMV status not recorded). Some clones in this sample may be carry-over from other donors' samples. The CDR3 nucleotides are TGTGCTAGTGGACGCGGACGAGCTCCTGCAACTAATGAAAAACTGTTTTTT. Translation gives CASGRGRAPATNEKLFF. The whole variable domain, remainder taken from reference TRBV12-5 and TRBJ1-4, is DARVTQTPRHKVTEMGQEVTMRCQPILGHNTVFWYRQTMMQGLELLAYFRNRAPLDDSGMPKDRFSAEMPDATLATLKIQPSEPRDSAVYFCASGRGRAPATNEKLFFGSGTQLSVL.